The clone carrying this T cell receptor beta chain has only a few counts. Its specificity is not known. These data originate in a study of CD8+CD57+ T cells in acquired aplastic anemia. As for the study in general: Sorting CD4+ and CD8+ cells gave DNA averaging around 3 ug.

V was clipped by 3 bases and J by 3 bases; unmatched bases: 1. The CDR3 runs to 12 residues. The germline gives CDR1 DFQATT, CDR2 SNEGSKA (reference sequence). Genomic DNA, serving as template, underwent TCR beta VDJ and CDR3 profiling. MiXCR, run by TCRdb on the reads, gives a single entry per CDR3 protein. This table holds 150,000 or so distinct CDR3 sequences, about 64% found once. Study conclusions and caveats: Levels of CD8+ Simpson's diversity were not significantly distinct in patients versus controls. Overlapping CD8+ CDR3 repertoires of patients and controls contained about 27 shared sequences.

The gene calls are TRBV20-1 and TRBJ2-7; 8 bases are a match to TRBD2. The sequence was collected from a human donor in good health. The sample consisted of sorted CD4+, CD8+, or CD8+CD57+ T cells (not recorded which) from PBMCs. CDR3: CSASRGGYEQYF. In nucleotides, the CDR3 is TGCAGTGCTAGTCGGGGGGGCTACGAGCAGTACTTC.